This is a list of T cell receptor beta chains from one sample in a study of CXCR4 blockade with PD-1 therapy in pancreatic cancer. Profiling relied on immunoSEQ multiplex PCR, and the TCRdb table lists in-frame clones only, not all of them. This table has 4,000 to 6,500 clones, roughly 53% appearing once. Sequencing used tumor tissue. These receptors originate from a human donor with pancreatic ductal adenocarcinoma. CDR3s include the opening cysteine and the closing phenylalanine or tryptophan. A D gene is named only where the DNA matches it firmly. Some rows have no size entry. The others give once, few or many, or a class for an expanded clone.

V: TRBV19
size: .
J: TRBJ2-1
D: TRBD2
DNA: TGTGCCAGTAGAATGACTAGCGGCTACAATGAGCAGTTCTTC
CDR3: CASRMTSGYNEQFF

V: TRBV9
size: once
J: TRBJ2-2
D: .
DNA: TGTGCCAGCAGCATATCAGGGGTTGGGACCGGGGAGCTGTTTTTT
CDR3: CASSISGVGTGELFF

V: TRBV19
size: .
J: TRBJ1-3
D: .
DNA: TGTGCCAGTAGTAAAGGATGGGCTAACTCTGGAAACACCATATATTTT
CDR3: CASSKGWANSGNTIYF

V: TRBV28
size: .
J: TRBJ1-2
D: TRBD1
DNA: TGTGCCAGCACTCCTCTCCAGGGGGCAAGCATCTATGGCTACACCTTC
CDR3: CASTPLQGASIYGYTF

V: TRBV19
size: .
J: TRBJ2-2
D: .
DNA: TGTGCCAGTAGTTACGGGAACACCGGGGAGCTGTTTTTT
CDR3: CASSYGNTGELFF

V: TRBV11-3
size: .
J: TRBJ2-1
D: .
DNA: TGTGCCAGCAGCACCGGGACCGCTCTCTACAATGAGCAGTTCTTC
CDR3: CASSTGTALYNEQFF

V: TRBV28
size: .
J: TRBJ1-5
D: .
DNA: TGTGCCAGTGAGACAGCGGGCCATAGCAATCAGCCCCAGCATTTT
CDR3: CASETAGHSNQPQHF

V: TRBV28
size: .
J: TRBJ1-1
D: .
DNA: TGTGCCAGCAGTTTAGTTGGGACAACTGAAGCTTTCTTT
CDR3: CASSLVGTTEAFF

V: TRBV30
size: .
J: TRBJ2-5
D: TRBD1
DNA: TGTGCCTCCCGGGACAGGGATTCTCAAGAGACCCAGTACTTC
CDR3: CASRDRDSQETQYF

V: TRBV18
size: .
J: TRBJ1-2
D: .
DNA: TGTGCCAGCTCACCGGGACTTACCTATGGCTACACCTTC
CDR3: CASSPGLTYGYTF

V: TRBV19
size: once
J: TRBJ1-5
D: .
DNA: TGTGCCAGTAGTACGGTTAGCAATCAGCCCCAGCATTTT
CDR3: CASSTVSNQPQHF

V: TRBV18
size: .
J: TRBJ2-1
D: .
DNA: TGTGCCAGCTCATCTGGGACCTCACAAAAGTACGGTGAGCAGTTCTTC
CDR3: CASSSGTSQKYGEQFF

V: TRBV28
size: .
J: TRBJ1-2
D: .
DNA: TGTGCCAGCAGTTTAGGCAGGGCAGATGGCTACACCTTC
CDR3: CASSLGRADGYTF

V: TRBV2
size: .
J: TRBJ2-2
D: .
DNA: TGTGCCAGCAGTTTAGCCCGGACTGTCAACACCGGGGAGCTGTTTTTT
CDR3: CASSLARTVNTGELFF

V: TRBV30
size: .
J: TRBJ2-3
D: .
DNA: TGTGCCTGGAGTGCAGGGGGGCGCGCAGATACGCAGTATTTT
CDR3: CAWSAGGRADTQYF

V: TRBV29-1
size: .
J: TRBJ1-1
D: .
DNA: TGCAGCGTTGCGGAGGGTAATACTGAAGCTTTCTTT
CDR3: CSVAEGNTEAFF

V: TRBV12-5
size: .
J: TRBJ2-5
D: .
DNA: TGTGCTAGTGCCCTACAAGAGACCCAGTACTTC
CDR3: CASALQETQYF